What follows are 8 T cell receptor beta chains derived from one specimen sequenced in a study of T cells after yellow fever vaccination. One entry per CDR3 protein results from TCRdb running MiXCR on the 5' RACE reads. The sample holds roughly 240,000 distinct CDR3 sequences, roughly 6.8% seen once. Source: CD4+ T cells sorted from PBMCs, taken on the day of the yellow fever booster vaccination. These receptors originate from a man aged 30 to 39 who received the YFV17D yellow fever vaccine.

This clonotype was seen a handful of times. J is TRBJ2-1 and V is TRBV7-3, with D perhaps TRBD2 (5 bases). This CDR3 is built from 15 residues. Germline loops: CDR1 SGHTA, CDR2 FQGTGA. V was clipped by 0 bases and J by 3 bases, with 9 bases between them. Here the CDR3 DNA reads TGTGCCAGCAGCTTAACTTTCGGAGGCTACAATGAGCAGTTCTTC. As protein: CASSLTFGGYNEQFF.

The chain couples TRBV20-1 to TRBJ2-1; D may be TRBD1 (6 bases). Trimming left V 6 bases short and J 8 bases short, with 14 bases between. This CDR3 comprises 12 residues. Looked up from germline, CDR1 is DFQATT and CDR2 is SNEGSKA (reference sequence). CDR3 bases: TGCAGTGCCTTACAGGGTCCCCATGAGCAGTTCTTC. Translated: CSALQGPHEQFF.

This clonotype was seen at least ten times. V usage is TRBV4-3 and J usage is TRBJ2-1; possible D gene TRBD1, 6 bases. V was cut by 2 bases and J by 4 bases, with 12 bases left in between. Germline CDR1 reads LGHNA; CDR2 reads YSLEER. This CDR3 has 15 residues. The CDR3 here is CASSQHRDTYNEQFF. In DNA, the CDR3 is TGCGCCAGCAGCCAACACCGGGACACGTACAATGAGCAGTTCTTC.

V and J are TRBV7-2 and TRBJ2-1; perhaps TRBD2 as D (6 bases). V gave up 1 base and J gave up 5 bases, with 15 bases separating them. The CDR3 spans 16 residues. Germline V gene sequence: CDR1 SGHTA, CDR2 FQGNSA. The CDR3 region is CASSLEVWTTHNEQFF. In nucleotides, the CDR3 is TGTGCCAGCAGCTTAGAAGTATGGACTACGCACAATGAGCAGTTCTTC.

In its sample, this clonotype was seen many times. J is TRBJ2-1 and V is TRBV25-1; 7 nucleotides align to TRBD1. Germline CDR1 and CDR2: MGHDK and SYGVNS. The trim removed 8 bases at V and 7 bases at J, leaving 5 bases unmatched. The CDR3 loop spans 12 amino acids. Written as DNA, the CDR3 is TGTGCCAGCTGGGTCAGGGGGAATGAGCAGTTCTTC. This encodes CASWVRGNEQFF. Variable domain in full (rest from reference TRBV25-1 and TRBJ2-1): EADIYQTPRYLVIGTGKKITLECSQTMGHDKMYWYQQDPGMELHLIHYSYGVNSTEKGDLSSESTVSRIRTEHFPLTLESARPSHTSQYLCASWVRGNEQFFGPGTRLTVL.

This clonotype came up a few times. The chain's CDR3 is CASSEAWQVGGYTF. CDR3 nucleotides: TGTGCCAGCAGTGAAGCGTGGCAGGTTGGGGGCTACACCTTC. The chain carries TRBV6-1 and TRBJ1-2; D gene unclear. Germline CDR1 reads MNHNS; CDR2 reads SASEGT. Trimming took 0 bases from V and 8 from J, leaving 13 bases between them. This CDR3 is 14 amino acids long.

The CDR3 protein is CASQRGGSTDTQYF. CDR3 DNA: TGTGCCAGCCAAAGGGGAGGGAGCACAGATACGCAGTATTTT. This chain joins TRBV7-2 and TRBJ2-3, with TRBD2 identical over 7 bases. CDR3 length equals 14 residues. Germline CDR1 SGHTA, CDR2 FQGNSA. Trimming removed 8 bases from V and 0 bases from J; junction bases left unmatched: 5. Combining the CDR3 with reference TRBV7-2 and TRBJ2-3 gives the whole variable domain GAGVSQSPSNKVTEKGKDVELRCDPISGHTALYWYRQSLGQGLEFLIYFQGNSAPDKSGLPSDRFSAERTGGSVSTLTIQRTQQEDSAVYLCASQRGGSTDTQYFGPGTRLTVL.

The rearrangement links TRBV20-1 to TRBJ2-7; 8 positions match TRBD1. V trimming: 3 bases; J trimming: 2 bases; junction bases outside the gene matches: 12. Germline CDR1 and CDR2: DFQATT and SNEGSKA (reference sequence). The CDR3 length is 16 residues. The CDR3 region is CSASLQGQVTTYEQYF. The DNA for the CDR3 is TGCAGTGCTAGCTTACAGGGACAGGTCACGACCTACGAGCAGTACTTC.